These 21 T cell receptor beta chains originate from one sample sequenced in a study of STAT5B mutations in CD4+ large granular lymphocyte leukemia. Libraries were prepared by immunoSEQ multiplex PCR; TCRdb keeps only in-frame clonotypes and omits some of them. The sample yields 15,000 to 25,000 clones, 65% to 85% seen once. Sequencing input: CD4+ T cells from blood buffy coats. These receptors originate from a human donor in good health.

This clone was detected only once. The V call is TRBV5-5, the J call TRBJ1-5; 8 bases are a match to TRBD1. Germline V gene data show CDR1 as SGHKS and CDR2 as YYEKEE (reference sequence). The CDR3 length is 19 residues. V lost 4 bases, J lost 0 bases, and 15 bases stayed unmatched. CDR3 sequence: CASSPQRQGTSYSNQPQHF. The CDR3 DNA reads TGTGCCAGCAGCCCCCAGCGACAGGGGACCTCTTATAGCAATCAGCCCCAGCATTTT.

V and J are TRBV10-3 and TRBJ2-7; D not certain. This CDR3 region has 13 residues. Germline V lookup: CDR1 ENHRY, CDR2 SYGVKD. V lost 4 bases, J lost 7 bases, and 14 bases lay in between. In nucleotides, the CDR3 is TGTGCCATCAGTGCGGACCCTCTTTTAGAGCAGTACTTC. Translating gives CAISADPLLEQYF.

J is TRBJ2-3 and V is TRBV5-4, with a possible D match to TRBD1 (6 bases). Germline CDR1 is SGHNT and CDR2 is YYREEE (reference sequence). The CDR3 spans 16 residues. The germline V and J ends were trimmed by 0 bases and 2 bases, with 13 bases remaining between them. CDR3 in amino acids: CASSLGRGQITDTQYF. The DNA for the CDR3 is TGTGCCAGCAGCTTGGGCAGGGGTCAAATCACAGATACGCAGTATTTT.

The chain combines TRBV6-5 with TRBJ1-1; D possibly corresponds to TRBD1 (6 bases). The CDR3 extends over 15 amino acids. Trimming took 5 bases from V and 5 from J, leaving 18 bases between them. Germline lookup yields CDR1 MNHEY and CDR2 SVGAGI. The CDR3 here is CASSPPRGRRTEAFF. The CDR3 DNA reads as TGTGCCAGCAGTCCCCCGCGGGGGCGCCGGACTGAAGCTTTCTTT.

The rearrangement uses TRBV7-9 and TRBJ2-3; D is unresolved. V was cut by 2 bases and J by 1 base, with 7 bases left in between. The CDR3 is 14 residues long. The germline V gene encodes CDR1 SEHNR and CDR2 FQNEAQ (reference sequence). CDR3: CASSLRTGTDTQYF. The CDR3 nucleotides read TGTGCCAGCAGCTTAAGGACGGGCACAGATACGCAGTATTTT.

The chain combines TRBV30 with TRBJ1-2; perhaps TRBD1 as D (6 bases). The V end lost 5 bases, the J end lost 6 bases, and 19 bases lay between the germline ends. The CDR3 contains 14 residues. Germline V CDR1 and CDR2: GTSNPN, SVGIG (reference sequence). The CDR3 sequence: CAWATRGATNGYTF. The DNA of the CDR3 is TGTGCCTGGGCCACACGGGGGGCCACAAATGGCTACACCTTC. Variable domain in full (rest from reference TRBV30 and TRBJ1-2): SQTIHQWPATLVQPVGSPLSLECTVEGTSNPNLYWYRQAAGRGLQLLFYSVGIGQISSEVPQNLSASRPQDRQFILSSKKLLLSDSGFYLCAWATRGATNGYTFGSGTRLTVV.

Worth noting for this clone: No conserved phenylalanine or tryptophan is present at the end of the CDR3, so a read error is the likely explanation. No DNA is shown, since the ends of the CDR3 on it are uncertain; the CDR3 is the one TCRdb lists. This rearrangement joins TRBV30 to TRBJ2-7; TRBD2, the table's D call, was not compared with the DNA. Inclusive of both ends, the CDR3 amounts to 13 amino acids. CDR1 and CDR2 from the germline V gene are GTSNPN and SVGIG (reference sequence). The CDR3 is CAWSVGLAGEVVT.

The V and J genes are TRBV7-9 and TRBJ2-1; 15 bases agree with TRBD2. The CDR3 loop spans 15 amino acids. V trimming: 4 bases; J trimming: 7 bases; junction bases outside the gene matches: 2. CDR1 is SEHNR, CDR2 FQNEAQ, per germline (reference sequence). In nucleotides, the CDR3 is TGTGCCAGCAGCTCGGGACTAGCGGGAGGAAATGAGCAGTTCTTC. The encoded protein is CASSSGLAGGNEQFF.

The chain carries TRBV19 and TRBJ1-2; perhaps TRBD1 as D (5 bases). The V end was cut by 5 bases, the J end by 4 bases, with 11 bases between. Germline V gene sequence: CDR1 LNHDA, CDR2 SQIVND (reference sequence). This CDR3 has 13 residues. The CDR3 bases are TGTGCCAGTAGTGCCTGGGACGGCTATGGCTACACCTTC. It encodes CASSAWDGYGYTF.

DNA for the CDR3: TGTGCCATCCCGGACTTGCGTCTTGGCTACACCTTC. It encodes CAIPDLRLGYTF. The J gene is TRBJ1-2, the V gene TRBV6-6, with unresolved D. The germline V gene has CDR1 MNHNY and CDR2 SVGAGI (reference sequence). V lost 10 bases, J lost 7 bases, and 16 bases lay in between. The CDR3 covers 12 residues.

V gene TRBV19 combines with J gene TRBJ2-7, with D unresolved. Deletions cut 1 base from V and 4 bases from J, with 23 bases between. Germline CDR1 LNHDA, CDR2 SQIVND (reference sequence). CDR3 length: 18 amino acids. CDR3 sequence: CASSIAHFSGRKIYEQYF. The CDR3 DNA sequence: TGTGCCAGTAGTATAGCCCACTTCTCTGGGCGAAAGATTTACGAGCAGTACTTC.

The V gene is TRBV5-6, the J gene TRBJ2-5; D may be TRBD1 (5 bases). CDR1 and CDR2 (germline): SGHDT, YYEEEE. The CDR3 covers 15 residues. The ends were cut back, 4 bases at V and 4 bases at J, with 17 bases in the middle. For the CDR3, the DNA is TGTGCCAGCAGCCCGACTTTCTCAGGGATAGAGACCCAGTACTTC. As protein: CASSPTFSGIETQYF.

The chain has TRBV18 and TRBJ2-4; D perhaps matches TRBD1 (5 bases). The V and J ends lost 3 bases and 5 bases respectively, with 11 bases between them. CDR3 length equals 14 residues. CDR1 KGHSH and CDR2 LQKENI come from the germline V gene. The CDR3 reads CASSPQGFENIQYF. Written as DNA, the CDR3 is TGTGCCAGCTCACCTCAGGGTTTCGAAAACATTCAGTACTTC.

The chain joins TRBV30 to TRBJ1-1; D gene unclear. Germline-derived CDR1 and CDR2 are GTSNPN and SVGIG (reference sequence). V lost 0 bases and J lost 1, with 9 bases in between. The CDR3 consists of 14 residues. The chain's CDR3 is CAWSVSQKNTEAFF. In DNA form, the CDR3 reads TGTGCCTGGAGTGTAAGCCAAAAGAACACTGAAGCTTTCTTT.

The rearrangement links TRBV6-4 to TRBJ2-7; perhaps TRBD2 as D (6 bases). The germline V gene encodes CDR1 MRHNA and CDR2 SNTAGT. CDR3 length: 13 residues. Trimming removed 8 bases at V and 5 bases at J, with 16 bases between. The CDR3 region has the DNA TGTGCCAGCGCGACGGGAGTAGGTAACGAGCAGTACTTC. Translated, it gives CASATGVGNEQYF.

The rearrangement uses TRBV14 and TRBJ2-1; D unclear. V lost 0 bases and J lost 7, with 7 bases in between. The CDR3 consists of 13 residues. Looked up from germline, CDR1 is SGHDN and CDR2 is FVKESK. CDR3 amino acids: CASSQDRRNEQFF. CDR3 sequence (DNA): TGTGCCAGCAGCCAAGATCGCAGGAATGAGCAGTTCTTC.

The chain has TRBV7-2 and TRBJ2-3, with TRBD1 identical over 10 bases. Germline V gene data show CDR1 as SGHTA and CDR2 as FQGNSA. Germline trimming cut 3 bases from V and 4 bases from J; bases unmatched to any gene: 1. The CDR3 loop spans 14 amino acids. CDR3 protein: CASSFDRGPDTQYF. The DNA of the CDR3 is TGTGCCAGCAGCTTCGACAGGGGGCCAGATACGCAGTATTTT. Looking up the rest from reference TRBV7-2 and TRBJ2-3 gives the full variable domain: GAGVSQSPSNKVTEKGKDVELRCDPISGHTALYWYRQSLGQGLEFLIYFQGNSAPDKSGLPSDRFSAERTGGSVSTLTIQRTQQEDSAVYLCASSFDRGPDTQYFGPGTRLTVL.

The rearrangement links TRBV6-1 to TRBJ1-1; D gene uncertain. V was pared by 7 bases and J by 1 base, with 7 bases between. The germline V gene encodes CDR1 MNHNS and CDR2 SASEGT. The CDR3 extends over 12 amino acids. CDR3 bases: TGTGCCAGCAAGTTCGGGAACACTGAAGCTTTCTTT. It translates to CASKFGNTEAFF.

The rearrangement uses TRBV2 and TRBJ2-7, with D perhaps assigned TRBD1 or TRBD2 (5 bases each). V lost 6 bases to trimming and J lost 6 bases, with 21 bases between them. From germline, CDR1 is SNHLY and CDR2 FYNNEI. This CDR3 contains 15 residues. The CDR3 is CASSNNGALLGEQYF. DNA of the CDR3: TGTGCCAGCAGCAACAACGGGGCCCTCCTCGGCGAGCAGTACTTC.

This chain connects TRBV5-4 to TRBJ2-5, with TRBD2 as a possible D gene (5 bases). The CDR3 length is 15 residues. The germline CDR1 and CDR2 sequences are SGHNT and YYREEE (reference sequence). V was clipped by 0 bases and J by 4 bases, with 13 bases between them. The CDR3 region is CASSLGGLGSETQYF. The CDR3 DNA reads TGTGCCAGCAGCTTGGGCGGACTGGGGTCAGAGACCCAGTACTTC.

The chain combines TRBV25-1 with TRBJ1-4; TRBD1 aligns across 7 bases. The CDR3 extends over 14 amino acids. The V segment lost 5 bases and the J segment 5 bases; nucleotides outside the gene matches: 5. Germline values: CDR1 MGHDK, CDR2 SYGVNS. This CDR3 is CASSRGQLNEKLFF. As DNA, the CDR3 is TGTGCCAGCAGTAGGGGACAGTTAAATGAAAAACTGTTTTTT.